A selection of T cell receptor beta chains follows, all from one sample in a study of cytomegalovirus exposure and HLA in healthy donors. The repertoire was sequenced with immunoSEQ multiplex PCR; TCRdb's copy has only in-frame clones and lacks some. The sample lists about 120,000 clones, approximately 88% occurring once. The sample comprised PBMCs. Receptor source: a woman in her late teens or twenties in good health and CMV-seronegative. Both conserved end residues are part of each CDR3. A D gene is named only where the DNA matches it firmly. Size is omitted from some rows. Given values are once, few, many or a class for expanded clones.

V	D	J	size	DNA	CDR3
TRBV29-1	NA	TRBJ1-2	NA	TGCAGCGTTGAAGGAGGCAGCCTTAACTATGGCTACACCTTC	CSVEGGSLNYGYTF
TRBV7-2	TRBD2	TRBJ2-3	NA	TGTGCCAGCAGCCTCATAGCGGGAGGGCGGGATACGCAGTATTTT	CASSLIAGGRDTQYF
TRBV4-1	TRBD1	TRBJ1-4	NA	TGCGCCAGCAGCCAGACAGGGTTTCTGGTAGCTAATGAAAAACTGTTTTTT	CASSQTGFLVANEKLFF
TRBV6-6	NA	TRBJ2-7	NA	TGTGCCAGCAGTTACAGGCAGGGGAACGAGCAGTACTTC	CASSYRQGNEQYF
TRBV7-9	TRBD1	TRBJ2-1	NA	TGTGCCAGCAGCCCTACGGGACAGATATACAATGAGCAGTTCTTC	CASSPTGQIYNEQFF
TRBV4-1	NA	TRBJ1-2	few	TGCGCCAGCAGCCAAGGCGGGGGCTACACCTTC	CASSQGGGYTF
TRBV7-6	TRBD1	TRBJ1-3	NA	TGTGCCAGCAGTAAAGGGTTAGCTGGACAGGGCCCTGGAAACACCATATATTTT	CASSKGLAGQGPGNTIYF
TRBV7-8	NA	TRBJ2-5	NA	TGTGCCAGCAGCCCACAGGGGAGGGAGACCCAGTACTTC	CASSPQGRETQYF
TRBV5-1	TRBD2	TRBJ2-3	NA	TGCGCCAGCGGGAGCACTAGCGGGAGGGTCACAGATACGCAGTATTTT	CASGSTSGRVTDTQYF
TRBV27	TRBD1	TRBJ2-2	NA	TGTGCCAGCAGATCAGACAGGGACATGACCGGGGAGCTGTTTTTT	CASRSDRDMTGELFF
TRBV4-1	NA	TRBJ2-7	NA	TGCGCCAGCAGCCACCCCGGCAGCGGATCCTACGAGCAGTACTTC	CASSHPGSGSYEQYF
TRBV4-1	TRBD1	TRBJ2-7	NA	TGCGCCAGCAGCCTAGGACAGGGGGCCTACGAGCAGTACTTC	CASSLGQGAYEQYF
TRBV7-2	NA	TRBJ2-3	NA	TGTGCCAGCAGCTTCGTGGATACGCAGTATTTT	CASSFVDTQYF
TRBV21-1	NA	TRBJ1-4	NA	TGTGCCAGCAGCAGACTACCGCTGATTAATGAAAAACTGTTTTTT	CASSRLPLINEKLFF
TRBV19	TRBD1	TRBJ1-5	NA	TGTGCGAGTTCCGTGGCCGACAGGGTAGCTCTTCAGCCCCAGCATTTT	CASSVADRVALQPQHF
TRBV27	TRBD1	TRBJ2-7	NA	TGTGCCAGCAGTTTAGGGGTGGGACAGGGGCTTAGCGAGCAGTACTTC	CASSLGVGQGLSEQYF
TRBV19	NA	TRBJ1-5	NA	TGTGCCAGTAGTATAGGTTGGAGACGGCCCGGTCAGCCCCAGCATTTT	CASSIGWRRPGQPQHF
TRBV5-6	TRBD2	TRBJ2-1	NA	TGTGCCAGCAGCAAGACCGGGACTAGCGGCCACAATGAGCAGTTCTTC	CASSKTGTSGHNEQFF
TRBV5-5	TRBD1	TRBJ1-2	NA	TGTGCCAGCAGCCTGAGGGGACAGGGGGTGACTTCTGTGGATGGCTACACCTTC	CASSLRGQGVTSVDGYTF
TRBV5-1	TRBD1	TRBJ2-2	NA	TGCGCCAGCAGCTTGGCCTCGGGACAGCTGAACACCGGGGAGCTGTTTTTT	CASSLASGQLNTGELFF